Listed below are T cell receptor beta chains from one sample, sequenced in a study of T cells after yellow fever vaccination. A single record per CDR3 protein comes from TCRdb applying MiXCR to the 5' RACE reads. The sample holds just under 85,000 distinct CDR3 sequences; about 14% are singletons and the top ten take under 30%. Here the sequenced sample was CD8+ T cells not binding an NS4B(214-222) dextramer, sorted from PBMCs, taken approximately 22 days after the first yellow fever vaccination. The receptors here all came from a man younger than 35 who received the YFV17D yellow fever vaccine. Each CDR3 is given with its conserved first and last residue. Each record gives: D gene, clone size, J gene, V gene, CDR3 DNA, CDR3 protein. D genes are given only for firm matches. Clone size is shown for a subset of rows, as once, few, many or a class of expanded clone.

d_call: .
clone_size: .
j_call: TRBJ2-3
v_call: TRBV7-8
cdr3_nt: TGTGCCAGCAGCCCACGCTCTGGGGGTGCGCAGTATTTT
cdr3_aa: CASSPRSGGAQYF

d_call: .
clone_size: few
j_call: TRBJ2-3
v_call: TRBV7-3
cdr3_nt: TGTGCCAGCAGCTTAACAGGGCGCACAGATACGCAGTATTTT
cdr3_aa: CASSLTGRTDTQYF

d_call: .
clone_size: many
j_call: TRBJ1-5
v_call: TRBV7-8
cdr3_nt: TGTGCCAGCAGCTTAGATTCTTCAGGGATGGGCAATCAGCCCCAGCATTTT
cdr3_aa: CASSLDSSGMGNQPQHF

d_call: TRBD1
clone_size: few
j_call: TRBJ2-7
v_call: TRBV9
cdr3_nt: TGTGCCAGCAGCGCCGGGACAGGGCGCGAGCAGTACTTC
cdr3_aa: CASSAGTGREQYF

d_call: TRBD2
clone_size: many
j_call: TRBJ2-7
v_call: TRBV4-3
cdr3_nt: TGCGCCAGCAGCCAAGAAGCTCCGGGAGGTCCGGCCGAGCAGTACTTC
cdr3_aa: CASSQEAPGGPAEQYF

d_call: .
clone_size: .
j_call: TRBJ2-2
v_call: TRBV19
cdr3_nt: TGTGCCAGTAGTATAGTAAGCCTAGCTAGTGCCGGGGAGCTGTTTTTT
cdr3_aa: CASSIVSLASAGELFF

d_call: .
clone_size: .
j_call: TRBJ1-2
v_call: TRBV25-1
cdr3_nt: TGTGCCATACAGGGAATGAGGGGCTACACCTTC
cdr3_aa: CAIQGMRGYTF

d_call: TRBD1
clone_size: .
j_call: TRBJ1-2
v_call: TRBV10-3
cdr3_nt: TGTGCCATCAGGGATGACAGGGGGCTATTTTATGGCTACACCTTC
cdr3_aa: CAIRDDRGLFYGYTF

d_call: TRBD1
clone_size: few
j_call: TRBJ1-1
v_call: TRBV7-9
cdr3_nt: TGTGCCAGCAGCTTACCTGGGAGGGGGCGGACTGAAGCTTTCTTT
cdr3_aa: CASSLPGRGRTEAFF

d_call: .
clone_size: few
j_call: TRBJ1-1
v_call: TRBV27
cdr3_nt: TGTGCCAGCACCTTGTCCAGGGGTCGAGGGGACACTGAAGCTTTCTTT
cdr3_aa: CASTLSRGRGDTEAFF

d_call: TRBD1
clone_size: .
j_call: TRBJ2-7
v_call: TRBV13
cdr3_nt: TGTGCCAGCAGCTCGGGACAGGAGCCACTGACTCGCTACGAGCAGTACTTC
cdr3_aa: CASSSGQEPLTRYEQYF

d_call: .
clone_size: many
j_call: TRBJ2-7
v_call: TRBV10-3
cdr3_nt: TGTGCCATCAGTGAGTCCAGAGACGAGCAGTACTTC
cdr3_aa: CAISESRDEQYF

d_call: TRBD1
clone_size: .
j_call: TRBJ2-7
v_call: TRBV25-1
cdr3_nt: TGTGCCAGTAGAGACAGGGGTTCCCACGAGCAGTACTTC
cdr3_aa: CASRDRGSHEQYF

d_call: TRBD1
clone_size: .
j_call: TRBJ1-1
v_call: TRBV19
cdr3_nt: TGTGCCAGTAGTACAGGGACAGGGTGGACTGAAGCTTTCTTT
cdr3_aa: CASSTGTGWTEAFF

d_call: .
clone_size: few
j_call: TRBJ2-6
v_call: TRBV6-2/TRBV6-3
cdr3_nt: TGTGCCAGCAGTTACTCGGCCCAAGGTGGTATGACGGACTCTGGGGCCAACGTCCTGACTTTC
cdr3_aa: CASSYSAQGGMTDSGANVLTF

d_call: .
clone_size: .
j_call: TRBJ1-1
v_call: TRBV29-1
cdr3_nt: TGCAGCGTGAGGGGCGTTGCCACTGAAGCTTTCTTT
cdr3_aa: CSVRGVATEAFF

d_call: .
clone_size: few
j_call: TRBJ1-1
v_call: TRBV12-3/TRBV12-4
cdr3_nt: TGTGCCAGCAGTTTTGGTCTTGGGCCCGCCCAAGCTTTCTTT
cdr3_aa: CASSFGLGPAQAFF

d_call: .
clone_size: .
j_call: TRBJ2-7
v_call: TRBV3-1
cdr3_nt: TGTGCCAGCAGCCTACGGACCGGACTCTACGAGCAGTACTTC
cdr3_aa: CASSLRTGLYEQYF

d_call: .
clone_size: few
j_call: TRBJ2-1
v_call: TRBV4-1
cdr3_nt: TGCGCCAGCAGCCAAGCGACAGGATACAATGAGCAGTTCTTC
cdr3_aa: CASSQATGYNEQFF

d_call: .
clone_size: .
j_call: TRBJ2-5
v_call: TRBV5-5
cdr3_nt: TGTGCCAGCAGCTTAATATGGCAGGGGATGGCAGAGACCCAGTACTTC
cdr3_aa: CASSLIWQGMAETQYF

d_call: .
clone_size: .
j_call: TRBJ2-1
v_call: TRBV20-1
cdr3_nt: TGCAGTGCTCCCTCTGGGCAGGGGCCCTACAATGAGCAGTTCTTC
cdr3_aa: CSAPSGQGPYNEQFF

d_call: .
clone_size: few
j_call: TRBJ2-3
v_call: TRBV12-3/TRBV12-4
cdr3_nt: TGTGCCAGCAGACCTTCGACAGATACGCAGTATTTT
cdr3_aa: CASRPSTDTQYF

d_call: TRBD2
clone_size: .
j_call: TRBJ2-1
v_call: TRBV7-6
cdr3_nt: TGTGCCAGCAGCTTATCCGGGACTAGCGGCCCCTCATTATCCTACAATGAGCAGTTCTTC
cdr3_aa: CASSLSGTSGPSLSYNEQFF

d_call: .
clone_size: many
j_call: TRBJ2-1
v_call: TRBV7-6
cdr3_nt: TGTGCCAGCAGCTGGTTACTAGGAGGTGAGCAGTTCTTC
cdr3_aa: CASSWLLGGEQFF

d_call: .
clone_size: many
j_call: TRBJ1-1
v_call: TRBV7-2
cdr3_nt: TGTGCCAGCAGCTTAATCGGGGGCGACGCTTTCTTT
cdr3_aa: CASSLIGGDAFF

d_call: TRBD1
clone_size: few
j_call: TRBJ1-3
v_call: TRBV12-3/TRBV12-4
cdr3_nt: TGTGCCAGCAGACCCGGGACAGACCCGTCCTCTGGAAACACCATATATTTT
cdr3_aa: CASRPGTDPSSGNTIYF

d_call: .
clone_size: few
j_call: TRBJ1-6
v_call: TRBV6-1
cdr3_nt: TGTGCCAGCAGCTTCGGGAAGGGTAGTCATTCACCCCTCCACTTT
cdr3_aa: CASSFGKGSHSPLHF

d_call: .
clone_size: .
j_call: TRBJ1-1
v_call: TRBV4-1
cdr3_nt: TGCGCCAGCAGCCAAGATCGTGTGGAGGCTTTCTTT
cdr3_aa: CASSQDRVEAFF

d_call: .
clone_size: .
j_call: TRBJ2-7
v_call: TRBV30
cdr3_nt: TGTGCCTGGAGTGTAAACCGGGGCGAGCAGTACTTC
cdr3_aa: CAWSVNRGEQYF

d_call: TRBD1
clone_size: .
j_call: TRBJ2-5
v_call: TRBV19
cdr3_nt: TGTGCCAGTAGAAACCCGACAGGGGGAAAGGAGAGAGAGACCCAGTACTTC
cdr3_aa: CASRNPTGGKERETQYF

d_call: .
clone_size: few
j_call: TRBJ2-1
v_call: TRBV27
cdr3_nt: TGTGCCAGTAGACAGGGACTGGGGTACAATGAGCAGTTCTTC
cdr3_aa: CASRQGLGYNEQFF

d_call: .
clone_size: .
j_call: TRBJ2-7
v_call: TRBV13
cdr3_nt: TGTGCCAGCAGCTTAAGGGTCGTTAGGGCCTACGAGCAGTACTTC
cdr3_aa: CASSLRVVRAYEQYF

d_call: .
clone_size: few
j_call: TRBJ1-4
v_call: TRBV4-1
cdr3_nt: TGCGCCAGCAGCCAATACACCAATGAAAAACTGTTTTTT
cdr3_aa: CASSQYTNEKLFF

d_call: .
clone_size: .
j_call: TRBJ1-1
v_call: TRBV29-1
cdr3_nt: TGCAGCGTTGAAGATGGAGGGAACACTGAAGCTTTCTTT
cdr3_aa: CSVEDGGNTEAFF

d_call: TRBD1
clone_size: .
j_call: TRBJ2-7
v_call: TRBV13
cdr3_nt: TGTGCCAGCAGCGCCGGACAGGGAGCCTCCTACGAGCAGTACTTC
cdr3_aa: CASSAGQGASYEQYF

d_call: .
clone_size: .
j_call: TRBJ2-1
v_call: TRBV7-6
cdr3_nt: TGTGCCAGCAGCTTTGGCAGGGGACGCGAAGAGCAGTTCTTC
cdr3_aa: CASSFGRGREEQFF